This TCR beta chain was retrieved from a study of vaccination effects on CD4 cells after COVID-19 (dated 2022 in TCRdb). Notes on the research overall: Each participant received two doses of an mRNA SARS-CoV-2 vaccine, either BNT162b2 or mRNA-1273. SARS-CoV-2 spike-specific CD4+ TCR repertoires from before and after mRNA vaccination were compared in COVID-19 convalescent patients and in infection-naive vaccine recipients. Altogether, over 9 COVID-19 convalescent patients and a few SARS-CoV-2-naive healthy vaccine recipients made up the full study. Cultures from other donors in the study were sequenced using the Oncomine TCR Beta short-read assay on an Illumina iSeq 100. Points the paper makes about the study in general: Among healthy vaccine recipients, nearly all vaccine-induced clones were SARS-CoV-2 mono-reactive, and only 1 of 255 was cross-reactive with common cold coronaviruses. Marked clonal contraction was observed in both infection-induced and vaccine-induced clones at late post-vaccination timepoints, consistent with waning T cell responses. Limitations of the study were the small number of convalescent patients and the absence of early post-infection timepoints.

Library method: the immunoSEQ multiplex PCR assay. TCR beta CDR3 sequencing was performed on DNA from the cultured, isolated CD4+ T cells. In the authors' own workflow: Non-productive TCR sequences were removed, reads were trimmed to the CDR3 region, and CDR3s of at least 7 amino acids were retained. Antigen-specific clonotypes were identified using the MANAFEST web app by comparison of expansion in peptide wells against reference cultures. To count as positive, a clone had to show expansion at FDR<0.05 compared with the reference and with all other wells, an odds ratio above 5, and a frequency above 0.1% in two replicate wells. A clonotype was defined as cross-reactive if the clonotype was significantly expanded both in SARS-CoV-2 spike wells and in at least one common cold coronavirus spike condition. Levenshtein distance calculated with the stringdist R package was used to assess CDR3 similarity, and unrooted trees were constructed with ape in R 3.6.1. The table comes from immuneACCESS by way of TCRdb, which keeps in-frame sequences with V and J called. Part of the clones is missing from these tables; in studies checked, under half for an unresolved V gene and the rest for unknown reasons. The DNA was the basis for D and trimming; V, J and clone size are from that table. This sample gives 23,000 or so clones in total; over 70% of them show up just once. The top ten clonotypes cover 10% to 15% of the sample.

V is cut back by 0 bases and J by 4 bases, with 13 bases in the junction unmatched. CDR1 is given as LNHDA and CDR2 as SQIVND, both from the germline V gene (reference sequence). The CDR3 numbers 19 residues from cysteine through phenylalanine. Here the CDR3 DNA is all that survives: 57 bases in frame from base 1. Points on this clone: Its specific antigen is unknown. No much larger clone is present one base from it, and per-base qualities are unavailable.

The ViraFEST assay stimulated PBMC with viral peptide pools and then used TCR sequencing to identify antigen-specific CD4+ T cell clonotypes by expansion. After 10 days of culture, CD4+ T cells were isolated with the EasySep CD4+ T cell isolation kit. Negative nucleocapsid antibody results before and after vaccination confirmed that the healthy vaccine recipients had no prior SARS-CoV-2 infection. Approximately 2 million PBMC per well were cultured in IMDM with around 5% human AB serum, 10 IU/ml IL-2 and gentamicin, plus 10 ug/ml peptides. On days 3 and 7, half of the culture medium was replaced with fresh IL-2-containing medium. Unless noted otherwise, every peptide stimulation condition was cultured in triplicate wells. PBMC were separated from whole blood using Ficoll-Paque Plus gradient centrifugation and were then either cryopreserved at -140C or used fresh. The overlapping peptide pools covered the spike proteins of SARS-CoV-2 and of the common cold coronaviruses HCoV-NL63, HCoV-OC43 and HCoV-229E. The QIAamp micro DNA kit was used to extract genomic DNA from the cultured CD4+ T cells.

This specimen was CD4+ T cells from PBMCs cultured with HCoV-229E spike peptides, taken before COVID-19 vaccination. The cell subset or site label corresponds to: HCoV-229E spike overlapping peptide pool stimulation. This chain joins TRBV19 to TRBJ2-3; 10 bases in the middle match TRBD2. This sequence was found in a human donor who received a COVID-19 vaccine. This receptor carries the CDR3 CASSIDPPLSGGASDTQYF. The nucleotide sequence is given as TGTGCCAGTAGTATAGACCCTCCTCTCAGCGGGGGGGCCTCAGATACGCAGTATTTT.